The next 5 T cell receptor beta chains were all read from a single sample in a study of untreated major depressive disorder. Study-level points and caveats: TRBV05-01 (Vbeta 5.1) usage was higher in CD4+ T cells of depressed patients than controls.

Libraries were prepared by immunoSEQ multiplex PCR; TCRdb keeps only in-frame clonotypes and omits some of them. Of approximately 15,000 clones listed, about 90% were seen once; the top ten hold under 2%. Their specific antigens are unknown. Sequencing was done on a sample of CD4+ T cells from PBMCs. The receptor source for this set is a woman in her 30s with major depressive disorder.

The chain joins TRBV23-1 to TRBJ2-7, with D possibly matching TRBD1 (6 bases). TRBV23-1 is an ORF for which the function is uncertain. The CDR3 runs to 12 residues. V was cut by 7 bases and J by 5 bases, with 12 bases left in between. The CDR3, as DNA: TGCGCCAGCAATTTACAGGGTAACGAGCAGTACTTC. Protein product: CASNLQGNEQYF.

V and J are TRBV20-1 and TRBJ2-4, with D unclear. V was shortened by 0 bases and J by 7 bases, with 4 bases between the two germline ends. In germline, CDR1 is DFQATT, CDR2 SNEGSKA (reference sequence). The CDR3 has 11 amino acids. The CDR3 nucleotides are TGCAGTGCTAGAGATTTCAACATTCAGTACTTC. Translation: CSARDFNIQYF.

This clone appeared once. V is TRBV14 and J is TRBJ1-1; D gene ambiguous. Germline V gene data show CDR1 as SGHDN and CDR2 as FVKESK. The CDR3 consists of 14 residues. V was clipped by 0 bases and J by 2 bases, with 7 bases between them. The CDR3 coding sequence is TGTGCCAGCAGCCAAGATCTCTACAACACTGAAGCTTTCTTT. This codes for CASSQDLYNTEAFF.

The chain joins TRBV5-1 to TRBJ1-1; D is undetermined. Germline V CDR1 and CDR2: SGHRS, YFSETQ. The CDR3 extends over 12 amino acids. V was shortened by 2 bases and J by 1 base, with 3 bases between the two germline ends. This chain's CDR3 is CASSFGNTEAFF. In nucleotides, the CDR3 is TGCGCCAGCAGCTTCGGGAACACTGAAGCTTTCTTT.

V and J are TRBV4-3 and TRBJ1-1; D possibly corresponds to TRBD1 (5 bases). CDR3 length: 16 amino acids. V lost 1 base and J 3 bases, leaving 15 bases between the germline ends. Per the germline V gene, CDR1 is LGHNA and CDR2 is YSLEER. The CDR3: CASSQGQYNEDTEAFF. The DNA of the CDR3 is TGCGCCAGCAGCCAAGGACAGTATAACGAGGACACTGAAGCTTTCTTT.